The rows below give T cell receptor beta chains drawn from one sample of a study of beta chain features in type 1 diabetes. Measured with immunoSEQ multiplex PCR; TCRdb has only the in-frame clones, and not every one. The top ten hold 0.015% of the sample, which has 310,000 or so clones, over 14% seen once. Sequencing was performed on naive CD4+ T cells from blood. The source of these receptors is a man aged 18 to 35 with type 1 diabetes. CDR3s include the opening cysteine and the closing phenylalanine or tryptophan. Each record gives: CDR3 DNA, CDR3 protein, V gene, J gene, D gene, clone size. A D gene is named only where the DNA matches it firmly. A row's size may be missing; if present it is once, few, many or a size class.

TGCAGCGTTGACACCTTTACAATGAACACTGAAGCTTTCTTT	CSVDTFTMNTEAFF	TRBV29-1	TRBJ1-1	NA	NA
TGTGCCAGCAGTGAGTTGGCAGCCTACAATGAGCAGTTCTTC	CASSELAAYNEQFF	TRBV2	TRBJ2-1	NA	NA
TGTGCCAGCTCACCACCGAGCCTGCCGACTGAAGCTTTCTTT	CASSPPSLPTEAFF	TRBV18	TRBJ1-1	NA	NA
TGCAGCGTTGATTTCGGCAGGGGGAACGGAAACACCATATATTTT	CSVDFGRGNGNTIYF	TRBV29-1	TRBJ1-3	TRBD1	NA
TGTGCCAGCAGTTTTTTGGTGACAGGGCCTCACGAGCAGTACTTC	CASSFLVTGPHEQYF	TRBV27	TRBJ2-7	TRBD1	few
TGTGCCAGCAGTCCCCGAGGGCCAGAGGAGGCGTTCTTC	CASSPRGPEEAFF	TRBV6-6	TRBJ2-1	NA	NA
TGCAGCGCCACCGGGACAGGGACTGTGAACACTGAAGCTTTCTTT	CSATGTGTVNTEAFF	TRBV29-1	TRBJ1-1	TRBD1	few
TGTGCCAGCAGCCACGGGAGCAGCTACACCTTC	CASSHGSSYTF	TRBV11-2	TRBJ1-2	NA	NA
TGTGCCAGTAAAGGCCGCGGCACTGAAGCTTTCTTT	CASKGRGTEAFF	TRBV19	TRBJ1-1	NA	NA
TGCGCCCAACCTAGGCAGGGGGGCGAGAGAAATGAGCAGTTCTTC	CAQPRQGGERNEQFF	TRBV23-1	TRBJ2-1	NA	few
TGTGCCAGCAGTCGGGACTCGGGCACCGGGGAGCTGTTTTTT	CASSRDSGTGELFF	TRBV2	TRBJ2-2	NA	few
TGTGCCAGCAGACAGGGGTATAGCAATCAGCCCCAGCATTTT	CASRQGYSNQPQHF	TRBV6-6	TRBJ1-5	TRBD1	NA